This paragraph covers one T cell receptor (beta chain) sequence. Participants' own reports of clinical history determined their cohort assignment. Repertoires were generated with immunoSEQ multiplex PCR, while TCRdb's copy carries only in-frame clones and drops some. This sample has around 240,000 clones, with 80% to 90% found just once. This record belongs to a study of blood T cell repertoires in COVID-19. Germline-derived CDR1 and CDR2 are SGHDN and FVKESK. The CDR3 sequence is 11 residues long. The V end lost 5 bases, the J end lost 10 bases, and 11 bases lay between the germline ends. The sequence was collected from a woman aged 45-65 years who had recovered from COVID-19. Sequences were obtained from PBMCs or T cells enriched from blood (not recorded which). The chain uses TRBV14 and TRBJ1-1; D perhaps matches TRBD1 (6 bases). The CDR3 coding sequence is TGTGCCAGCAGCTTCAACAGGGTAGCTTTCTTT. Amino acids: CASSFNRVAFF.